This T cell receptor beta chain is from a study of CD8+CD57+ T cells in acquired aplastic anemia. Study-level background: Sorting CD4+ and CD8+ cells gave DNA averaging approximately 3 ug. Study-wide points: Patients and controls were not found to differ significantly in CD8+ Simpson's diversity. Found in both controls and patients were fewer than 35 CD8+ CDR3 sequences.

Trimming pared 6 bases from V and 5 bases from J, leaving 9 bases between. Per germline, CDR1 SGDLS and CDR2 YYNGEE. The CDR3 is 13 amino acids. Genomic DNA, the template, was used for profiling of the TCR beta VDJ and CDR3. TCRdb reanalysed the reads using MiXCR and keeps one entry per CDR3 protein. The sample holds around 290,000 distinct CDR3 sequences, under 65% seen once. Patients chosen for sequencing had shown CD8+CD57+ cell expansion by flow cytometry. This clonotype was recorded at least ten times. No antigen is known for it. The sample consisted of sorted CD4+, CD8+, or CD8+CD57+ T cells (not recorded which) from PBMCs. This receptor was obtained from a human donor with aplastic anemia. The chain couples TRBV9 to TRBJ1-6; D possibly corresponds to TRBD1 (5 bases). The chain's CDR3 is CASTEGDNSPLHF. The CDR3 DNA reads as TGTGCCAGCACCGAAGGGGATAATTCACCCCTCCACTTT.